This TCR beta chain was sequenced for a study of CD8+CD57+ T cells in acquired aplastic anemia. The overall study: The sorted CD4+ and CD8+ cells yielded an average around 3.4 ug of DNA. Where healthy donors were concerned, CD4+ cells averaged about 11 million reads.

Genomic DNA acted as the template from which TCR beta VDJ combination and CDR3 sequence profiling were carried out. TCRdb fed the reads into MiXCR, producing one record per CDR3 protein. The sample has some 130,000 distinct CDR3 sequences, around two fifths seen once. General study findings and limits: Patients and controls were found to share 25 to 35 CD8+ CDR3 sequences.

This clonotype has a count of ten or more. Its antigen remains unknown. V was trimmed by 3 bases and J by 5 bases, leaving 8 bases between them. CDR3 length: 13 residues. The germline CDR1 and CDR2 sequences are LNHDA and SQIVND (reference sequence). This chain uses TRBV19 with TRBJ1-5, with D hard to call. The specimen was sorted CD4+, CD8+, or CD8+CD57+ T cells (not recorded which) from PBMCs. The TCR comes from a human donor in good health, serving as a control. CDR3 sequence: CASSIRGDQPQHF. Here the CDR3 DNA reads TGTGCCAGTAGTATCCGGGGAGATCAGCCCCAGCATTTT. Based on the CDR3 plus reference TRBV19 and TRBJ1-5, the full variable domain is DGGITQSPKYLFRKEGQNVTLSCEQNLNHDAMYWYRQDPGQGLRLIYYSQIVNDFQKGDIAEGYSVSREKKESFPLTVTSAQKNPTAFYLCASSIRGDQPQHFGDGTRLSIL.